This entry lists 25 T cell receptor beta chains sequenced from one sample in a study of PD-1 blockade in classical Hodgkin lymphoma. Only in-frame clones appear in the TCRdb table, and some are missing; sequencing was by immunoSEQ multiplex PCR. The sample lists approximately 27,000 clones, 80% to 90% occurring once. In every patient, relapse followed autologous stem cell transplantation, while exposure to brentuximab vedotin differed. This material consisted of peripheral blood mononuclear cells (PBMCs), taken at baseline. The receptors derive from a human donor with classical Hodgkin lymphoma.

J is TRBJ2-5 and V is TRBV5-4; D ambiguous. This CDR3 has 13 amino acids. Germline V gives CDR1 SGHNT, CDR2 YYREEE (reference sequence). V gave up 4 bases and J gave up 5 bases, with 12 bases separating them. The CDR3 sequence is CASSQTQVETQYF. The CDR3 DNA is TGTGCCAGCAGCCAGACCCAGGTGGAGACCCAGTACTTC.

The gene calls are TRBV5-1 and TRBJ2-5, with TRBD2 matching 14 bases. V shed 4 bases, J shed 4 bases, and the junction held 3 bases outside the gene matches. Germline V gene sequence: CDR1 SGHRS, CDR2 YFSETQ. The CDR3 has 15 amino acids. The CDR3: CASSGGLAGGETQYF. The DNA of the CDR3 is TGCGCCAGCAGCGGAGGACTAGCGGGGGGAGAGACCCAGTACTTC.

This sequence joins TRBV30 and TRBJ2-1, with 9 positions matching TRBD2. Per the germline V gene, CDR1 is GTSNPN and CDR2 is SVGIG (reference sequence). The CDR3 consists of 18 residues. V gave up 0 bases and J gave up 5 bases; unmatched junction bases: 14. CDR3 region: CAWSVRRRGGRWDNEQFF. In DNA, the CDR3 is TGTGCCTGGAGTGTAAGGAGGCGGGGGGGCCGCTGGGACAATGAGCAGTTCTTC.

This chain uses TRBV4-2 with TRBJ1-1; no reliable D call. V lost 5 bases to trimming and J lost 3 bases, with 10 bases between them. Germline loops: CDR1 LGHNA, CDR2 YNFKEQ. This CDR3 region has 13 residues. In DNA, the CDR3 is TGTGCCAGCAGCAGAGAGAGTCACACTGAAGCTTTCTTT. Amino acids: CASSRESHTEAFF.

The rearrangement uses TRBV5-1 and TRBJ1-1, with a tentative D call TRBD1 (6 bases). This CDR3 has 14 amino acids. Germline values: CDR1 SGHRS, CDR2 YFSETQ. The V gene lost 1 base and the J gene lost 4 bases, with 11 bases spanning the gap. The CDR3 DNA is TGCGCCAGCAGCTTGCAGGGGACTGGCACTGAAGCTTTCTTT. Protein product: CASSLQGTGTEAFF. The whole variable domain, remainder taken from reference TRBV5-1 and TRBJ1-1, is KAGVTQTPRYLIKTRGQQVTLSCSPISGHRSVSWYQQTPGQGLQFLFEYFSETQRNKGNFPGRFSGRQFSNSRSEMNVSTLELGDSALYLCASSLQGTGTEAFFGQGTRLTVV.

A few counts support this clone. The chain links TRBV18 to TRBJ1-5, with D possibly TRBD1 on 6 matching bases. CDR3 size: 16 residues. CDR1 and CDR2 (germline): KGHSH, LQKENI. Trimming took off 3 bases at V and 7 bases at J, with 19 bases between the two ends. In nucleotides, the CDR3 is TGTGCCAGCTCACCTTCAGAACGGGGGACACGACAGCCCCAGCATTTT. Amino acids: CASSPSERGTRQPQHF.

The J gene is TRBJ1-1, the V gene TRBV5-1, with D unresolved. The CDR3 runs 14 residues. Germline V lookup: CDR1 SGHRS, CDR2 YFSETQ. Trimming stripped 0 bases from V and 0 bases from J, with 6 bases between. CDR3 DNA sequence: TGCGCCAGCAGCTTGGACGGTGTGAACACTGAAGCTTTCTTT. Protein: CASSLDGVNTEAFF.

The chain combines TRBV7-9 with TRBJ1-3; D may be TRBD1 (5 bases). The CDR3 spans 14 residues. The germline CDR1 and CDR2 sequences are SEHNR and FQNEAQ (reference sequence). The germline V and J ends were trimmed by 4 bases and 0 bases, with 7 bases remaining between them. The CDR3 DNA is TGTGCCAGCAGCTCCGGGACCTCTGGAAACACCATATATTTT. It specifies CASSSGTSGNTIYF.

The chain links TRBV4-2 to TRBJ1-6; D is ambiguous. V dropped 1 base and J dropped 7 bases, with 11 bases sitting between them. The CDR3 runs to 15 residues. Germline assignment: CDR1 LGHNA and CDR2 YNFKEQ. The CDR3 region has the DNA TGTGCCAGCAGCCAAGGCGCAGCGATGAATTCACCCCTCCACTTT. Translation: CASSQGAAMNSPLHF.

The chain links TRBV5-1 to TRBJ2-5; TRBD2 agrees at 13 bases. The germline CDR1 and CDR2 sequences are SGHRS and YFSETQ. V gave up 4 bases and J gave up 2 bases; unmatched junction bases: 5. The CDR3 contains 16 residues. The DNA of the CDR3 is TGCGCCAGCAGCCCAGGGACTAGCGGGAATCAAGAGACCCAGTACTTC. This encodes CASSPGTSGNQETQYF.

The V gene is TRBV4-1, the J gene TRBJ1-5, with TRBD1 matching 7 bases. Germline assignment: CDR1 MGHRA and CDR2 YSYEKL. The V gene end was trimmed by 1 base and the J gene end by 1 base; junction bases not matched to a gene: 4. This CDR3 contains 16 residues. As DNA, the CDR3 is TGCGCCAGCAGCCAAGGACAGGGTAGAAGCAATCAGCCCCAGCATTTT. Protein product: CASSQGQGRSNQPQHF.

The rearrangement uses TRBV7-8 and TRBJ1-2, with D tentatively TRBD1 (5 bases). CDR1 is SGHVS, CDR2 FQNEAQ, per germline. The ends were cut back, 1 base at V and 4 bases at J, with 13 bases in the middle. The CDR3 length is 15 residues. CDR3 DNA: TGTGCCAGCAGCTTAGTAGAAGGGACCTCCTATGGCTACACCTTC. This codes for CASSLVEGTSYGYTF.

This clone has a handful of counts. The chain uses TRBV5-1 and TRBJ2-5; D is possibly TRBD1 or TRBD2 (6 bases each). Germline CDR1 and CDR2: SGHRS and YFSETQ. The CDR3 loop spans 16 amino acids. V dropped 0 bases and J dropped 2 bases, with 14 bases sitting between them. The CDR3 is CASSLAGGHIQETQYF. DNA of the CDR3: TGCGCCAGCAGCTTGGCTGGGGGGCACATTCAAGAGACCCAGTACTTC.

This sequence joins TRBV5-1 and TRBJ1-2; 9 bases are a match to TRBD1. CDR1 SGHRS and CDR2 YFSETQ come from the germline V gene. J lost 10 bases, V lost 3 bases, and 13 bases had no gene match. This CDR3 region has 15 residues. The CDR3 sequence is CASSYGSPGQGDYTF. The DNA of the CDR3 is TGCGCCAGCAGCTATGGTTCGCCGGGACAGGGCGACTACACCTTC.

The V and J genes are TRBV30 and TRBJ2-4; D gene ambiguous. V was cut by 4 bases and J by 0 bases, with 19 bases left in between. The CDR3 contains 17 residues. Germline V gives CDR1 GTSNPN, CDR2 SVGIG (reference sequence). As DNA, the CDR3 is TGTGCCTGGACCGCCTTTAGTCTTGTCTTAGCCAAAAACATTCAGTACTTC. Its protein is CAWTAFSLVLAKNIQYF.

The J gene is TRBJ2-5, the V gene TRBV4-3; D uncertain. The CDR3 length is 15 residues. Germline V gene sequence: CDR1 LGHNA, CDR2 YSLEER. V was pared by 0 bases and J by 2 bases, with 10 bases between. This CDR3 reads CASSQDRVGQETQYF. In DNA form, the CDR3 reads TGCGCCAGCAGCCAAGATCGGGTAGGACAAGAGACCCAGTACTTC.

The genes are TRBV27 and TRBJ1-1; D gene unclear. Germline V lookup: CDR1 MNHEY, CDR2 SMNVEV (reference sequence). The CDR3 runs 12 residues. Trimming took 8 bases from V and 11 from J, leaving 18 bases between them. CDR3 DNA: TGTGCCAGCCTCGGAAGGTGGAGGTTCGCTTTCTTT. Translated: CASLGRWRFAFF.

Turning to this clone: The limits of the CDR3 on the DNA are not certain, so only TCRdb's listed CDR3 is given. The V and J genes are TRBV27 and TRBJ1-5. The CDR3 is made up of 14 amino acids, end residues included. CDR1 MNHEY and CDR2 SMNVEV come from the germline V gene (reference sequence). The CDR3 loop is CASTSGDSNQPQHF.

The V call is TRBV1, the J call TRBJ1-4. TRBV1 is a known pseudogene. The CDR3 has 14 amino acids. The CDR3, as DNA: TGCACCAGCCAAGTCCGGGGGGGGAATGAAAAACTGTTTTTT. Translation: CTSQVRGGNEKLFF.

V and J are TRBV6-6 and TRBJ1-2; the D gene is possibly TRBD1 (6 bases). The germline V gene has CDR1 MNHNY and CDR2 SVGAGI (reference sequence). The CDR3 length is 13 residues. Trimming removed 11 bases from V and 8 bases from J, with 21 bases in between. CDR3 sequence reads: CAGAKGGQRGYTF. CDR3 coding DNA: TGTGCCGGGGCAAAAGGGGGGCAGCGGGGCTACACCTTC.

The CDR3 protein is CASRQGAGYGYTF. The CDR3 DNA is TGTGCCAGCAGACAGGGGGCAGGGTATGGCTACACCTTC. V usage is TRBV27 and J usage is TRBJ1-2; the match to TRBD1 covers 9 bases. CDR1 and CDR2 from the germline V gene are MNHEY and SMNVEV (reference sequence). The CDR3 sequence is 13 residues long. After removal of 6 bases from V and 5 bases from J, the junction contained 4 bases not matched to a gene.

This clone was seen more than once but under ten times. The chain employs TRBV5-1 and TRBJ1-2, with D tentatively TRBD1 (6 bases). V lost 3 bases and J lost 6, with 9 bases in between. Germline V CDR1 and CDR2: SGHRS, YFSETQ. The CDR3 sequence is 12 residues long. The CDR3 region is CASSSAGDGYTF. DNA of the CDR3: TGCGCCAGCAGCTCGGCAGGGGATGGCTACACCTTC.

This clone was seen a single time. Other DNA sequences in the same sample also yield this CDR3. The chain uses TRBV5-1 and TRBJ2-5, with unresolved D. V was shortened by 1 base and J by 2 bases, with 6 bases between the two germline ends. The CDR3 has 13 amino acids. Germline CDR1 is SGHRS and CDR2 is YFSETQ. CDR3 protein: CASSLRQQETQYF. The CDR3 nucleotides read TGCGCCAGCAGCTTGAGGCAGCAAGAGACCCAGTACTTC. Variable domain in full (rest from reference TRBV5-1 and TRBJ2-5): KAGVTQTPRYLIKTRGQQVTLSCSPISGHRSVSWYQQTPGQGLQFLFEYFSETQRNKGNFPGRFSGRQFSNSRSEMNVSTLELGDSALYLCASSLRQQETQYFGPGTRLLVL.

The chain has TRBV14 and TRBJ2-3; D unresolved. CDR1 is SGHDN and CDR2 is FVKESK in the germline V gene. The V and J ends lost 1 base and 0 bases respectively, with 17 bases between them. This CDR3 comprises 18 residues. CDR3 in amino acids: CASSQGWSVQPSTDTQYF. CDR3 DNA: TGTGCCAGCAGCCAAGGTTGGTCGGTCCAACCTAGCACAGATACGCAGTATTTT.

The V and J genes are TRBV30 and TRBJ1-6; 8 nucleotides align to TRBD1. CDR3 length equals 17 residues. CDR1 is GTSNPN and CDR2 is SVGIG in the germline V gene (reference sequence). J gave up 2 bases and V 8 bases, and 14 bases lay outside the gene matches. CDR3 coding DNA: TGTGCCACCAAGACAGGGGCAAATTCGACCTATAATTCACCCCTCCACTTT. This sequence encodes CATKTGANSTYNSPLHF.